Listed below are T cell receptor beta chains from one sample, sequenced in a study of breast tumors, draining lymph nodes, adjacent tissues. TCRdb itself ran the multiplex PCR reads through MiXCR, one entry per CDR3 protein. The sample records about 13,000 distinct CDR3 sequences, about 50% being singletons. Sequenced material: tumor-adjacent breast tissue. The receptors were sampled from a female donor with breast cancer. Some clones in this sample may be carry-over from other donors' samples. Both conserved end residues are part of each CDR3. D genes are given only for firm matches. Size values are once, few and many counts, or a class for expanded clones, and some rows have none.

>TRBV9|TRBD1|TRBJ1-2|.
CASSLTGEGAGYTF
TGTGCCAGCAGCTTGACAGGGGAGGGGGCCGGCTACACCTTC
>TRBV29-1|.|TRBJ1-5|.
CSVGTVNQPQHF
TGCAGCGTTGGGACAGTTAATCAGCCCCAGCATTTT
>TRBV30|.|TRBJ2-7|.
CACRDGSSYEQYF
TGTGCCTGTAGAGACGGGAGCTCCTACGAGCAGTACTTC
>TRBV6-2/TRBV6-3|.|TRBJ2-3|.
CASSEEADTQYF
TGTGCCAGCAGTGAAGAGGCAGATACGCAGTATTTT
>TRBV6-6|.|TRBJ1-3|few
CASIDGNTIYF
TGTGCCAGCATAGATGGCAACACCATATATTTT
>TRBV2|.|TRBJ1-1|.
CASSEARAKNTEAFF
TGTGCCAGCAGTGAAGCCAGGGCTAAGAACACTGAAGCTTTCTTT
>TRBV4-3|.|TRBJ2-7|.
CASSQGSTGPYEQYF
TGCGCCAGCAGCCAAGGATCGACAGGCCCCTACGAGCAGTACTTC
>TRBV28|.|TRBJ2-7|many
CAHKSAKRYEQYF
TGTGCCCACAAGAGTGCAAAGCGTTACGAGCAGTACTTC
>TRBV7-7|.|TRBJ2-1|.
CASSPGGGQSYNEQFF
TGTGCTAGCAGCCCCGGCGGGGGCCAGTCCTACAATGAGCAGTTCTTC
>TRBV6-1|.|TRBJ1-2|medium-sized
CASSQLRWSNYGYTF
TGTGCCAGCAGTCAACTTCGATGGAGTAACTATGGCTACACCTTC
>TRBV7-9|.|TRBJ2-1|.
CASSLETGTEQFF
TGTGCCAGCAGCTTAGAGACAGGCACTGAGCAGTTCTTC
>TRBV12-3/TRBV12-4|TRBD1|TRBJ2-7|.
CASRTTGGAYEQYF
TGTGCCAGCAGAACGACAGGGGGCGCATACGAGCAGTACTTC
>TRBV7-9|TRBD1|TRBJ2-7|.
CASRLGQGDSYEQYF
TGCGCCAGCAGGTTGGGACAGGGGGACTCCTACGAGCAGTACTTC
>TRBV5-1|.|TRBJ2-1|.
CASSLDIGLGVLNEQFF
TGCGCCAGCAGCTTGGATATTGGACTCGGCGTGCTGAATGAGCAGTTCTTC
>TRBV5-5|.|TRBJ1-2|.
CASSWGRTDGYTF
TGTGCCAGCAGCTGGGGGCGGACAGATGGCTACACCTTC
>TRBV20-1|.|TRBJ1-2|.
CSARDRGRVGIYGYTF
TGCAGTGCTAGAGATCGTGGGAGGGTGGGTATATATGGCTACACCTTC
>TRBV3-1|.|TRBJ2-7|.
CASSQLGAYEQYF
TGTGCCAGCAGCCAGCTCGGGGCCTACGAGCAGTACTTC
>TRBV20-1|.|TRBJ1-2|medium-sized
CSARGAGMDYGYTF
TGCAGTGCTAGAGGTGCGGGGATGGACTATGGCTACACCTTC
>TRBV7-9|.|TRBJ2-1|.
CASEPSSYNEQFF
TGTGCCAGCGAGCCGAGCTCCTACAATGAGCAGTTCTTC
>TRBV3-1|TRBD2|TRBJ2-1|.
CASSQDRGGFYNEQFF
TGTGCCAGCAGCCAAGACCGCGGGGGGTTCTACAATGAGCAGTTCTTC
>TRBV10-3|.|TRBJ1-2|.
CAISELTGSLYGYTF
TGTGCCATCAGTGAGTTAACAGGGTCCCTCTATGGCTACACCTTC
>TRBV9|TRBD2|TRBJ2-3|.
CASSVGGLAGVEDTQYF
TGTGCCAGCAGCGTAGGGGGACTAGCGGGAGTCGAAGATACGCAGTATTTT
>TRBV30|TRBD2|TRBJ2-1|many
CAWSVRTSGTFGGSYNEQFF
TGTGCCTGGAGTGTACGGACTAGCGGGACTTTTGGGGGCTCCTACAATGAGCAGTTCTTC
>TRBV5-1|.|TRBJ1-4|.
CASSSQGPEKLFF
TGCGCCAGCAGCTCGCAGGGCCCCGAAAAACTGTTTTTT
>TRBV12-3/TRBV12-4|TRBD1|TRBJ1-1|many
CASSPNRGLVRPEAFF
TGTGCCAGCAGTCCCAACAGGGGGCTCGTGCGACCTGAAGCTTTCTTT
>TRBV25-1|.|TRBJ1-2|.
CASSESEGFGGYTF
TGTGCCAGCAGTGAATCCGAGGGGTTTGGAGGCTACACCTTC
>TRBV4-3|.|TRBJ2-3|many
CASSQDPGLPADTQYF
TGCGCCAGCAGCCAAGATCCCGGCCTCCCCGCAGATACGCAGTATTTT
>TRBV2|.|TRBJ2-2|.
CARSRDTGLNTGELFF
TGTGCCAGGTCCCGGGACACCGGTTTAAACACCGGGGAGCTGTTTTTT
>TRBV6-5|TRBD2|TRBJ2-2|many
CASRSSGNTGELFF
TGTGCCAGCCGCTCTAGCGGGAACACCGGGGAGCTGTTTTTT
>TRBV3-1|.|TRBJ1-1|few
CASSQELFTEAFF
TGTGCCAGCAGCCAAGAACTCTTTACTGAAGCTTTCTTT
>TRBV4-1|.|TRBJ1-3|few
CASSQDSASGNTIYF
TGCGCCAGCAGCCAAGATAGCGCTTCTGGAAACACCATATATTTT
>TRBV7-9|.|TRBJ1-5|.
CASSLTGSNQPQHF
TGTGCCAGCAGCTTAACAGGGAGCAATCAGCCCCAGCATTTT
>TRBV29-1|.|TRBJ2-1|.
CSALRDYNEQFF
TGCAGCGCCCTCCGGGACTACAATGAGCAGTTCTTC
>TRBV7-8|.|TRBJ2-7|.
CASSLDDPAGIPLSYEQYF
TGTGCCAGTAGTTTAGATGACCCCGCCGGGATCCCCCTTTCCTACGAGCAGTACTTC
>TRBV11-3|TRBD1|TRBJ1-4|many
CASSLDREEKLFF
TGTGCCAGCAGCTTGGACAGGGAGGAAAAACTGTTTTTT
>TRBV19|.|TRBJ1-6|.
CASSMTWKGLYNSPLHF
TGTGCCAGTAGTATGACGTGGAAGGGGCTCTATAATTCACCCCTCCACTTT
>TRBV5-1|.|TRBJ2-3|.
CASSLPLPTYFDTQYF
TGCGCCAGCAGCTTGCCGCTTCCTACCTACTTTGATACGCAGTATTTT
>TRBV7-8|.|TRBJ2-1|.
CASSLENFGGQFF
TGTGCCAGCAGTTTAGAAAATTTCGGTGGGCAGTTCTTC
>TRBV7-9|.|TRBJ2-3|.
CASSFFTSADTQYF
TGTGCCAGCAGCTTCTTCACGAGTGCAGATACGCAGTATTTT
>TRBV7-3|TRBD2|TRBJ2-1|.
CASSLEGLAGDEQFF
TGTGCCAGCAGCCTTGAAGGACTAGCGGGAGATGAGCAGTTCTTC
>TRBV12-3/TRBV12-4|TRBD2|TRBJ2-3|.
CASSSSSGTSTDTQYF
TGTGCCAGCAGTTCGTCTAGCGGGACTAGCACAGATACGCAGTATTTT